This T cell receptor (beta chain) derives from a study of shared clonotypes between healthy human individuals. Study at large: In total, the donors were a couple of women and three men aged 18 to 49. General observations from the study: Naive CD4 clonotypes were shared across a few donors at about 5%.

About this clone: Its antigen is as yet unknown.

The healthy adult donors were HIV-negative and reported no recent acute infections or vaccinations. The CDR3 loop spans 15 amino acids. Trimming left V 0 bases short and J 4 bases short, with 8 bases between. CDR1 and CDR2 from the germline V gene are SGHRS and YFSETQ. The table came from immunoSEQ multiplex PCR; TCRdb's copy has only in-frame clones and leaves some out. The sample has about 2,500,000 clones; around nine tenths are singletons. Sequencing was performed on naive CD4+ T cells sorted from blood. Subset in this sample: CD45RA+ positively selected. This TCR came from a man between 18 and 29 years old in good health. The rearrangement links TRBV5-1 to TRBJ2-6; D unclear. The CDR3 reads CASSLDQAGANVLTF. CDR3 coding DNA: TGCGCCAGCAGCTTGGACCAAGCAGGGGCCAACGTCCTGACTTTC.